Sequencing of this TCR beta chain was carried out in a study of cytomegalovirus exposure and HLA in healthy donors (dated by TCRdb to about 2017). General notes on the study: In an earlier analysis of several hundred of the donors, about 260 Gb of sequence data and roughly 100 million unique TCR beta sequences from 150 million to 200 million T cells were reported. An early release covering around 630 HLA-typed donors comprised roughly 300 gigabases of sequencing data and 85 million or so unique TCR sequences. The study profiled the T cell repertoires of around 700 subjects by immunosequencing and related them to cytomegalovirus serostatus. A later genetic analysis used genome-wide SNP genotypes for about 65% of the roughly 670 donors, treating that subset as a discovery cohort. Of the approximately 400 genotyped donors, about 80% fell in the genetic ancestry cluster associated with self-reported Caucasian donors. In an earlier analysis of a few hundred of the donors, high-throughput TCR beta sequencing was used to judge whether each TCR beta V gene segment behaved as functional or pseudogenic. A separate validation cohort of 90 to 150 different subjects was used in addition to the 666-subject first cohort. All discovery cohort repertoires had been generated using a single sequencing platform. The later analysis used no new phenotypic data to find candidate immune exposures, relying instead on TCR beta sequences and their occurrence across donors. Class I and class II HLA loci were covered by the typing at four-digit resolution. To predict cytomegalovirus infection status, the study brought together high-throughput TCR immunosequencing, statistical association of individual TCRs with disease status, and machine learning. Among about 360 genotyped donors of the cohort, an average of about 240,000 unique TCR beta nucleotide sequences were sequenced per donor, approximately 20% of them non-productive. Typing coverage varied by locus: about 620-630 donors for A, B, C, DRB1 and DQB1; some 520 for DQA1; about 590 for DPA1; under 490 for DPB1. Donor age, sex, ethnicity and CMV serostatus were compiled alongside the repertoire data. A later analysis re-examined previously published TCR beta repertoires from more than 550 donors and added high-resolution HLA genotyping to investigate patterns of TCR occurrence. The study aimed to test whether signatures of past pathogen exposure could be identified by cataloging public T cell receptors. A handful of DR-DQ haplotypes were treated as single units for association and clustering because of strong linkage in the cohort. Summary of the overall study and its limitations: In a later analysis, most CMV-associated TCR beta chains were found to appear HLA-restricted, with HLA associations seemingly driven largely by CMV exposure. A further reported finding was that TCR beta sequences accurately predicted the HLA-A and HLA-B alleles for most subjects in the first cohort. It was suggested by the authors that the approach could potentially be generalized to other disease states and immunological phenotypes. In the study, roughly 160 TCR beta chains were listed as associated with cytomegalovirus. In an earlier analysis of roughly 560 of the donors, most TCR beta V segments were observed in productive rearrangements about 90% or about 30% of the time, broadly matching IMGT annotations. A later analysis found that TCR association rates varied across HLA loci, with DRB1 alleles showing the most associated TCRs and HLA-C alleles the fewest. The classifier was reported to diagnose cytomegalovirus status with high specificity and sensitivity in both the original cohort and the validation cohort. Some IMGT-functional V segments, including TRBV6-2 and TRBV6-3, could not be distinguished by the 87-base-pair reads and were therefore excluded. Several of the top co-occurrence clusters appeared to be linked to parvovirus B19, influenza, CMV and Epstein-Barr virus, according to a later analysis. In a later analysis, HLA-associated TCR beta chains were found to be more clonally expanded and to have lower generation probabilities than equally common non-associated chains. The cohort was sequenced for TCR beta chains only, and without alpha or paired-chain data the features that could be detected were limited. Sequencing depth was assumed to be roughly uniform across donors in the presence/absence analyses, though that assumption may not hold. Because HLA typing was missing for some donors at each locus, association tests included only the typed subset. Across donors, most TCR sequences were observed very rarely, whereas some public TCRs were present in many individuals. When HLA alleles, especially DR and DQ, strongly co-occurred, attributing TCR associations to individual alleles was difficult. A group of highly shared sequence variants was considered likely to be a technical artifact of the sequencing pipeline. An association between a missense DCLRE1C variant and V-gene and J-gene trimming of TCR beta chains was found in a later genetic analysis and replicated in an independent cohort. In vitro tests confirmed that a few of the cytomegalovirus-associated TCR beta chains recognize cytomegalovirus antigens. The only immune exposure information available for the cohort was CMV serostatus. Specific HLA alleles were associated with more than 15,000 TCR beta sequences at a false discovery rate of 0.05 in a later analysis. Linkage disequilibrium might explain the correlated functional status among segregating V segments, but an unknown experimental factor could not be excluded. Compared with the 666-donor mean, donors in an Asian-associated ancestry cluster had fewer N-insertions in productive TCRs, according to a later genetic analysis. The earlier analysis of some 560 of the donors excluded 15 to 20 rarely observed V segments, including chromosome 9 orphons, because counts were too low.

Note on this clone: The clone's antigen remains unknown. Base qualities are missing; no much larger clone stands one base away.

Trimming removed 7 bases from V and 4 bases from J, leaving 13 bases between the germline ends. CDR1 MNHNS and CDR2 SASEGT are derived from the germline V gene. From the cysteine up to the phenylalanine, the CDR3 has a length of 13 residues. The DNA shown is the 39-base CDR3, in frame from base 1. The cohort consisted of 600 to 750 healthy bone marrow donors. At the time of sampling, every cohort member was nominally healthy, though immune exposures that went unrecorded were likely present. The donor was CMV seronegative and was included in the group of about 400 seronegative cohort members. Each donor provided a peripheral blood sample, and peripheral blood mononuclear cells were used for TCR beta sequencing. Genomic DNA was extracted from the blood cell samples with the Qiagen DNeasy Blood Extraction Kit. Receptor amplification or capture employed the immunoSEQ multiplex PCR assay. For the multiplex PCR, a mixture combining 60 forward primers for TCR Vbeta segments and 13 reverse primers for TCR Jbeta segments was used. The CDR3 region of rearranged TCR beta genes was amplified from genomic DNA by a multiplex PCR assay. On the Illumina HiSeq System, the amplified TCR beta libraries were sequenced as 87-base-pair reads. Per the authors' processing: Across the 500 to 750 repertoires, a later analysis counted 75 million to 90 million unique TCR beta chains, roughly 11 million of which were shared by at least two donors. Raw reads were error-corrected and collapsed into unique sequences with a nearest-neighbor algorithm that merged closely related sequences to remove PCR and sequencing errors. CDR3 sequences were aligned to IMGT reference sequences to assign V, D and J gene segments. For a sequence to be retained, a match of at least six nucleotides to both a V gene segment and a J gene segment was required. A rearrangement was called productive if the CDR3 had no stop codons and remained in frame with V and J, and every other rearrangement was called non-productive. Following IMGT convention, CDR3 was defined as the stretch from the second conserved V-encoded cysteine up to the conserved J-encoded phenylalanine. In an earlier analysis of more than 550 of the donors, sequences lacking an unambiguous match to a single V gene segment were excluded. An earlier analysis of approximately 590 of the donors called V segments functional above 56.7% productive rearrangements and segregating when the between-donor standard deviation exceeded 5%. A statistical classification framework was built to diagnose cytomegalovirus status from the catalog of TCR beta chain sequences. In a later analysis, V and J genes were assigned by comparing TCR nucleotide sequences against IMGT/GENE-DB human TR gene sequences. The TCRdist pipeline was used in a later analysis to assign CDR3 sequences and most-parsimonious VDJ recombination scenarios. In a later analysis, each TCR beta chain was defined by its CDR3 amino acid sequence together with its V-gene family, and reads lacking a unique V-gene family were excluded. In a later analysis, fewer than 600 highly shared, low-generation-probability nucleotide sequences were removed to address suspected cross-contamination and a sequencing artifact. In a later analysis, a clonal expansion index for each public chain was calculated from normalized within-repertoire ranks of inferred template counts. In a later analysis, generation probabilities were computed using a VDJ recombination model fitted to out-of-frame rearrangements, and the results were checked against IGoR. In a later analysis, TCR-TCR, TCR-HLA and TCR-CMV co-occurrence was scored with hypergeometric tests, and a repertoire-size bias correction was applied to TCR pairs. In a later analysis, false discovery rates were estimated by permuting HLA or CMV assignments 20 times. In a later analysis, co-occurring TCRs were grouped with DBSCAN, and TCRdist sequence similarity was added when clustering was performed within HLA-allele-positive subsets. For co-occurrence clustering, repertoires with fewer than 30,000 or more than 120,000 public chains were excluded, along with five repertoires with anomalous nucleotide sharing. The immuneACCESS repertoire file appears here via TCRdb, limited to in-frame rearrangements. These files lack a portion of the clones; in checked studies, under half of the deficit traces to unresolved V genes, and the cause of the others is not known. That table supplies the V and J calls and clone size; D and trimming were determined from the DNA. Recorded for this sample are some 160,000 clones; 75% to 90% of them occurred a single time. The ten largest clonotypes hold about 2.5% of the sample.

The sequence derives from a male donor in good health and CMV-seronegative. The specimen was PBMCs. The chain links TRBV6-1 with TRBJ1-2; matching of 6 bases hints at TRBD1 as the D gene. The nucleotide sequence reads TGTGCCAGCAATATGGACAGATTCTATGGCTACACCTTC. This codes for CASNMDRFYGYTF.